The TCR beta chain described here comes from a study of blood T cell repertoires in COVID-19. About the study: Samples representing acute and convalescent COVID-19 were sourced from the United States, Italy and Spain.

The CDR3 length is 13 residues. Germline loops: CDR1 SSHAT, CDR2 FNYEAQ (reference sequence). Seattle patients were enrolled during active infection and followed longitudinally. Clones were sequenced by immunoSEQ multiplex PCR, and TCRdb holds only the in-frame ones, with some missing. The sample has some 290,000 clones, 90% seen once; the top ten hold around 0.97%. With regard to this clone: One junction end does not reproduce the germline sequence, and a read error may be involved.

The receptor was derived from a woman in her forties with COVID-19, enrolled during active disease. The chain links TRBV7-7 to TRBJ1-1; TRBD1 is a possible D gene (6 bases). Source material: peripheral blood. The CDR3 DNA reads TGTGCTAGCAGCGTGGACAGTAACACTGAAGCTTTCTTT. Residues: CASSVDSNTEAFF.